Listed below are T cell receptor beta chains from one sample, sequenced in a study of cytomegalovirus exposure and HLA in healthy donors. Sequenced by immunoSEQ multiplex PCR; TCRdb stores in-frame clones only, minus some. The data show 100,000 to 150,000 clones, roughly nine tenths seen once. The specimen was PBMCs. The receptors stem from a woman between 18 and 29 years old in good health and CMV-seronegative. Both conserved end residues are part of each CDR3. A D gene is named only where the DNA matches it firmly. Rows may omit the clone size; those that give it use once, few, many or a size class.

J gene | CDR3 length | D gene | clone size | V gene | CDR3 protein | CDR3 DNA
TRBJ2-4 | 17 | TRBD1 | - | TRBV6-1 | CASSEVGQVGLKNIQYF | TGTGCCAGCAGTGAGGTGGGACAGGTCGGATTAAAAAACATTCAGTACTTC
TRBJ2-3 | 16 | TRBD1 | - | TRBV29-1 | CSVERSGTGGTDTQYF | TGCAGCGTTGAAAGAAGTGGGACAGGGGGCACAGATACGCAGTATTTT
TRBJ1-3 | 16 | - | - | TRBV28 | CASSSSGQGILNTIYF | -
TRBJ2-4 | 15 | TRBD2 | - | TRBV28 | CASRTDSGSGNIQYF | TGTGCCAGCAGAACGGATAGCGGGAGTGGGAACATTCAGTACTTC
TRBJ1-3 | 18 | - | few | TRBV21-1 | CASSKVRSLQGSGNTIYF | TGTGCCAGCAGCAAGGTGCGCAGCCTACAGGGATCGGGAAACACCATATATTTT
TRBJ1-2 | 12 | - | - | TRBV7-2 | CASRRPGYGYTF | TGTGCCAGCAGAAGGCCGGGTTATGGCTACACCTTC
TRBJ1-3 | 15 | TRBD1 | - | TRBV10-3 | CAIRPGQDSGNTIYF | TGTGCCATCAGGCCGGGACAGGACTCTGGAAACACCATATATTTT
TRBJ1-4 | 17 | - | - | TRBV28 | CASSKFRVTTTNEKLFF | TGTGCCAGCAGTAAATTCAGGGTTACTACAACTAATGAAAAACTGTTTTTT
TRBJ1-5 | 16 | TRBD1 | once | TRBV5-1 | CASSLGTGGSHQPQHF | TGCGCCAGCAGCTTGGGGACAGGAGGTAGCCATCAGCCCCAGCATTTT
TRBJ2-1 | 10 | - | - | TRBV20-1 | CSARHREQFF | TGCAGTGCTAGGCACAGGGAGCAGTTCTTC
TRBJ2-6 | 17 | TRBD1 | once | TRBV5-8 | CASSQTGQSSGANVLTF | TGTGCCAGTAGCCAGACGGGACAGAGCTCTGGGGCCAACGTCCTGACTTTC
TRBJ2-5 | 14 | TRBD1 | - | TRBV28 | CASRSGQSLGTQYF | TGTGCCAGCAGGTCGGGACAGAGCCTCGGGACCCAGTACTTC
TRBJ2-2 | 16 | TRBD1 | - | TRBV2 | CASSEGRAGGTGELFF | TGTGCCAGCAGTGAAGGGCGGGCAGGGGGCACCGGGGAGCTGTTTTTT
TRBJ2-1 | 19 | TRBD2 | - | TRBV7-6 | CASSNPGLAGGPSKVRQFF | TGTGCCAGCAGCAACCCGGGACTAGCGGGGGGGCCTTCCAAGGTTAGGCAGTTCTTC
TRBJ1-4 | 13 | - | - | TRBV28 | CASCGRSYEKLFF | TGTGCCAGTTGCGGGAGATCATATGAAAAACTGTTTTTT
TRBJ2-1 | 17 | - | - | TRBV18 | CASSPLRVSSSYNEQFF | TGTGCCAGCTCACCACTCAGGGTCAGTAGCTCCTACAATGAGCAGTTCTTC
TRBJ1-4 | 14 | - | - | TRBV28 | CASSLHQNTEKLFF | TGTGCCAGCAGTTTGCACCAGAACACTGAAAAACTGTTTTTT
TRBJ1-1 | 14 | TRBD1 | - | TRBV19 | CASSFNRGHTEAFF | TGTGCCAGTAGTTTCAACAGGGGTCACACTGAAGCTTTCTTT
TRBJ1-5 | 16 | TRBD1 | few | TRBV10-3 | CAISESGTGGNQPQHF | TGTGCCATCAGTGAGTCGGGGACAGGGGGCAATCAGCCCCAGCATTTT
TRBJ2-6 | 15 | - | - | TRBV5-5 | CASSLVSSGANVLTF | TGTGCCAGCAGCTTGGTGAGCTCTGGGGCCAACGTCCTGACTTTC
TRBJ2-3 | 16 | TRBD1 | - | TRBV11-2 | CASSSPRTGGLDTQYF | TGTGCCAGCAGCTCGCCCCGGACAGGGGGCTTAGATACGCAGTATTTT
TRBJ2-1 | 11 | TRBD1 | - | TRBV6-1 | CATQTGGEQFF | TGTGCCACCCAGACAGGGGGCGAGCAGTTCTTC
TRBJ2-1 | 18 | TRBD2 | - | TRBV15 | CATSRDSGRGRSYNEQFF | TGTGCCACCAGCAGAGATTCAGGTCGCGGGAGGTCTTACAATGAGCAGTTCTTC
TRBJ2-2 | 15 | TRBD1 | - | TRBV6-1 | CASTKDRADTGELFF | TGTGCCAGCACCAAGGACAGGGCAGACACCGGGGAGCTGTTTTTT
TRBJ1-2 | 15 | TRBD1 | - | TRBV27 | CASSFGTGANYGYTF | TGTGCCAGCAGTTTTGGGACAGGAGCTAACTATGGCTACACCTTC
TRBJ2-2 | 15 | - | - | TRBV25-1 | CASCDPGVGTGELFF | TGTGCCAGCTGTGACCCGGGGGTGGGCACCGGGGAGCTGTTTTTT
TRBJ2-7 | 15 | TRBD1 | - | TRBV7-8 | CASTSWTGGGYEQYF | TGTGCCAGCACCTCCTGGACAGGGGGAGGTTACGAGCAGTACTTC
TRBJ1-5 | 15 | - | once | TRBV30 | CAWSDREGNRQPQHF | TGTGCCTGGAGTGACAGGGAGGGGAATCGGCAGCCCCAGCATTTT
TRBJ1-2 | 17 | TRBD1 | - | TRBV27 | CASSPGGDRGRNYGYTF | TGTGCCAGCAGTCCTGGGGGCGACAGGGGCCGGAACTATGGCTACACCTTC
TRBJ1-1 | 14 | - | - | TRBV4-3 | CASSQDRRVSEAFF | TGCGCCAGCAGCCAAGATCGGAGGGTTTCTGAAGCTTTCTTT
TRBJ1-6 | 14 | TRBD1 | - | TRBV18 | CASCRTGDNSPLHF | TGTGCCAGCTGTAGGACAGGGGATAATTCACCCCTCCACTTT
TRBJ2-7 | 15 | TRBD2 | few | TRBV10-3 | CAISESSGRAGEQYF | TGTGCCATCAGTGAATCTAGCGGGAGGGCTGGCGAGCAGTACTTC
TRBJ1-5 | 16 | - | - | TRBV28 | CASSLIGVDSNQPQHF | TGTGCCAGCAGTTTAATAGGGGTTGATAGCAATCAGCCCCAGCATTTT
TRBJ2-1 | 15 | - | - | TRBV18 | CASSPGKGFHYEQFF | TGTGCCAGCTCACCCGGGAAGGGATTTCACTATGAGCAGTTCTTC
TRBJ1-6 | 16 | - | - | TRBV6-6 | CASSYSHPSEGSPLHF | TGTGCCAGCAGTTACTCGCACCCGTCGGAGGGTTCACCCCTCCACTTT
TRBJ2-3 | 15 | TRBD2 | - | TRBV6-4 | CASSDGKRGADTQYF | TGTGCCAGCAGTGACGGGAAGCGGGGGGCAGATACGCAGTATTTT
TRBJ1-1 | 13 | - | - | TRBV5-1 | CASSLAGNTEAFF | TGCGCCAGCAGCTTGGCAGGGAACACTGAAGCTTTCTTT
TRBJ2-1 | 12 | - | - | TRBV5-1 | CASSWGGSEQFF | TGCGCCAGCAGCTGGGGGGGCTCAGAGCAGTTCTTC
TRBJ2-3 | 12 | - | - | TRBV7-2 | CATGTSTDTQYF | TGTGCCACAGGGACTAGCACAGATACGCAGTATTTT
TRBJ1-2 | 15 | TRBD1 | - | TRBV4-1 | CASSQDQGQGYGYTF | TGCGCCAGCAGCCAAGATCAGGGACAGGGGTATGGCTACACCTTC
TRBJ2-7 | 14 | TRBD2 | - | TRBV9 | CASSVGGGRTEQYF | TGTGCCAGCAGCGTAGGAGGCGGGAGGACCGAGCAGTACTTC
TRBJ2-7 | 14 | - | few | TRBV9 | CASSPTGNPYEQYF | TGTGCCAGCAGCCCAACAGGGAACCCCTACGAGCAGTACTTC
TRBJ2-2 | 14 | - | - | TRBV2 | CASRLLSNTGELFF | TGTGCCAGCCGACTACTTTCGAACACCGGGGAGCTGTTTTTT
TRBJ2-2 | 14 | TRBD2 | - | TRBV10-1 | CATGTSHFTGELFF | TGCGCCACCGGGACTAGTCACTTCACCGGGGAGCTGTTTTTT
TRBJ1-3 | 15 | - | - | TRBV5-6 | CASSTYRPSGNTIYF | TGTGCCAGCAGCACATACAGGCCCTCTGGAAACACCATATATTTT
TRBJ2-7 | 14 | TRBD1 | - | TRBV29-1 | CSVAVGTGVYEQYF | TGCAGCGTTGCGGTAGGGACAGGGGTTTACGAGCAGTACTTC
TRBJ1-1 | 15 | TRBD1 | - | TRBV6-4 | CARMDDRELNTEAFF | TGTGCCAGAATGGACGACAGGGAACTAAACACTGAAGCTTTCTTT
TRBJ1-3 | 14 | - | - | TRBV5-1 | CASEGHYSGNTIYF | TGCGCCAGCGAGGGACACTACTCTGGAAACACCATATATTTT
TRBJ2-5 | 12 | - | - | TRBV7-2 | CASSLERETQYF | TGTGCCAGCAGCTTAGAACGGGAGACCCAGTACTTC
TRBJ1-4 | 16 | TRBD1 | - | TRBV19 | CASSLYPTGANEKLFF | TGTGCCAGTAGTCTATACCCTACAGGGGCGAATGAAAAACTGTTTTTT
TRBJ2-1 | 12 | - | - | TRBV30 | CAWNFGPGEQFF | -
TRBJ2-7 | 19 | - | - | TRBV19 | CASSIGRDPAGSWAIEQYF | TGTGCCAGTAGTATTGGTAGGGACCCGGCGGGATCGTGGGCTATCGAGCAGTACTTC
TRBJ2-1 | 15 | - | - | TRBV15 | CATSRGRANGNEQFF | TGTGCCACCAGCAGAGGCAGGGCTAATGGCAATGAGCAGTTCTTC
TRBJ2-7 | 15 | - | - | TRBV4-3 | CASSQDWRGSYEQYF | TGCGCCAGCAGCCAAGATTGGAGGGGTTCCTACGAGCAGTACTTC
TRBJ1-5 | 15 | TRBD1 | - | TRBV4-1 | CASSQGDRGLQPQHF | TGCGCCAGCAGCCAAGGGGACAGGGGCCTTCAGCCCCAGCATTTT